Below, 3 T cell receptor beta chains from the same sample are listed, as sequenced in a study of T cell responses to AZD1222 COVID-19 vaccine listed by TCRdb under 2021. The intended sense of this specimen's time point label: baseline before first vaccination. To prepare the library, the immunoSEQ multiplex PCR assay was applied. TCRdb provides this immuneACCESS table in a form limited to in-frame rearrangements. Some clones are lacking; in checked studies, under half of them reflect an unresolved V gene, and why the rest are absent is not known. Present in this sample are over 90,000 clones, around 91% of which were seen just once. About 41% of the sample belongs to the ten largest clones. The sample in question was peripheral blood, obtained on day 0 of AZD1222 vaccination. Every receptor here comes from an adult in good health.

The CDR3 reads CAISESYRNQPQHF. Written as DNA, the CDR3 is TGTGCCATCAGTGAGTCTTACCGGAATCAGCCCCAGCATTTT. The rearrangement joins TRBV10-3 to TRBJ1-5; D is unclear. CDR3 length: 14 residues. Trimming removed 0 bases at V and 4 bases at J, with 7 bases between. In germline, CDR1 is ENHRY, CDR2 SYGVKD.

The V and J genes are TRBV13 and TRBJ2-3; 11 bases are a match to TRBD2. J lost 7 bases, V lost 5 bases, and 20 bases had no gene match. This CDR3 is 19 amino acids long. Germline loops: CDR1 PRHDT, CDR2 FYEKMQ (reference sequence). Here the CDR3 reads CASSLSSALTSGDPYTQYF. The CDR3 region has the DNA TGTGCCAGCAGCCTCTCCTCCGCTTTGACTAGCGGGGATCCATATACGCAGTATTTT.

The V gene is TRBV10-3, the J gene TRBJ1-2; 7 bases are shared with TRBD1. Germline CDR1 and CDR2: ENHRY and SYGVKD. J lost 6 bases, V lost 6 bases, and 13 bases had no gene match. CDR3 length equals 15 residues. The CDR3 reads CAIRGSDRAVDGYTF. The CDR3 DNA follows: TGTGCCATCAGAGGCTCAGACAGGGCGGTCGATGGCTACACCTTC.